The 30 T cell receptor beta chains below were found in one sample sequenced in a study of cytomegalovirus exposure and HLA in healthy donors. Primers: 60 Vbeta forward and 13 Jbeta reverse. Sequenced by immunoSEQ multiplex PCR; TCRdb stores in-frame clones only, minus some. The table records 130,000 or so clones, 73% of them present only once. Sequenced sample: PBMCs. Every receptor here comes from a woman aged 40 to 49 in good health and CMV-seropositive.

This clone was counted once. V usage is TRBV7-9 and J usage is TRBJ1-2; 10 bases align to TRBD1. Unmatched junction bases numbered 6, after V lost 5 bases and J lost 6 bases. CDR1 is SEHNR and CDR2 is FQNEAQ in the germline V gene (reference sequence). The length of the CDR3 is 14 residues. The DNA for the CDR3 is TGTGCCAGCAGCCCGACAGGGGGCGCACATGGCTACACCTTC. Protein sequence: CASSPTGGAHGYTF.

The chain is built from TRBV7-8 and TRBJ2-5, with 8 positions matching TRBD1. The J call is in doubt because the DNA end fits TRBJ2-7 better. CDR3 length equals 16 residues. Germline CDR1 reads SGHVS; CDR2 reads FQNEAQ. CDR3: CASSQGTGGGSYEQYF. The CDR3 nucleotides read TGTGCCAGCAGCCAGGGGACAGGCGGAGGTTCCTACGAGCAGTACTTC.

Written as DNA, the CDR3 is TGTGCCAGCAGCCGGGCGGGGTTGACGAACTATGGCTACACCTTC. Translating it yields CASSRAGLTNYGYTF. This chain joins TRBV14 and TRBJ1-2; D uncertain. V lost 4 bases and J lost 2, with 14 bases in between. CDR3 length: 15 amino acids. The germline V gene has CDR1 SGHDN and CDR2 FVKESK.

The V call is TRBV7-2, the J call TRBJ2-1; perhaps TRBD2 as D (5 bases). Germline V lookup: CDR1 SGHTA, CDR2 FQGNSA. The germline V and J ends were trimmed by 0 bases and 1 base, with 22 bases remaining between them. The CDR3 is made up of 20 amino acids. CDR3 bases: TGTGCCAGCAGCTTAGCTAGGCGGGCGACTATAACATATTCCTACAATGAGCAGTTCTTC. Protein product: CASSLARRATITYSYNEQFF.

The chain has TRBV5-6 and TRBJ2-7; 9 bases agree with TRBD1. The CDR3 length is 11 residues. CDR1 and CDR2 from the germline V gene are SGHDT and YYEEEE. The CDR3: CASSAAGTGKV. In DNA form, the CDR3 reads TGTGCCAGCAGCGCGGCCGGGACAGGGAAGGTC.

The gene calls are TRBV19 and TRBJ2-5; the D gene is possibly TRBD1 (6 bases). CDR1 is LNHDA and CDR2 is SQIVND in the germline V gene (reference sequence). The CDR3 covers 14 residues. Trimming took off 3 bases at V and 4 bases at J, with 12 bases between the two ends. This CDR3 reads CASSIVTGRETQYF. The CDR3 coding sequence is TGTGCCAGTAGTATTGTCACAGGGCGAGAGACCCAGTACTTC.

CDR3 coding DNA: TGTGCCAGCAGCGACCTAGGGGTGTCCTCTTACAATGAGCAGTTCTTC. Translation gives CASSDLGVSSYNEQFF. This chain uses TRBV9 with TRBJ2-1, with a possible D match to TRBD1 (5 bases). Germline CDR1 reads SGDLS; CDR2 reads YYNGEE. The CDR3 sequence is 16 residues long. Trimming cost V 3 bases and J 4 bases, with 17 bases left between them.

This clone has more than one count but fewer than ten. The chain links TRBV9 to TRBJ1-4, with D possibly TRBD1 on 5 matching bases. The CDR3 consists of 15 residues. The germline gives CDR1 SGDLS, CDR2 YYNGEE. V was clipped by 4 bases and J by 6 bases, with 16 bases between them. In DNA, the CDR3 is TGTGCCAGCAGCTCCAGACGGGGGGACGATGAAAAACTGTTTTTT. Residues: CASSSRRGDDEKLFF.

The chain employs TRBV21-1 and TRBJ1-2. TRBV21-1 is designated a pseudogene. The CDR3 length is 15 residues. The DNA of the CDR3 is TGTGCCAGCAGCAAAGTCTCGGGGGAATACTATGGCTACACCTTC. It specifies CASSKVSGEYYGYTF.

This chain connects TRBV6-1 to TRBJ2-7; 11 nucleotides line up with TRBD2. CDR3 length equals 16 residues. V lost 4 bases, J lost 5 bases, and 10 bases stayed unmatched. The germline V gene has CDR1 MNHNS and CDR2 SASEGT. The CDR3 region has the DNA TGTGCCAGCAGTGCTGGGCTAGCGGGAGGTAAGGACGAGCAGTACTTC. This codes for CASSAGLAGGKDEQYF.

This chain connects TRBV7-2 to TRBJ1-5, with D possibly matching TRBD1 (5 bases). Per germline, CDR1 SGHTA and CDR2 FQGNSA. This CDR3 contains 15 residues. The V gene lost 1 base and the J gene lost 3 bases, with 10 bases spanning the gap. CDR3 in amino acids: CASSLGQPSNQPQHF. DNA for the CDR3: TGTGCCAGCAGCTTAGGACAGCCCTCCAATCAGCCCCAGCATTTT. The variable domain in full, completed from reference TRBV7-2 and TRBJ1-5, reads GAGVSQSPSNKVTEKGKDVELRCDPISGHTALYWYRQSLGQGLEFLIYFQGNSAPDKSGLPSDRFSAERTGGSVSTLTIQRTQQEDSAVYLCASSLGQPSNQPQHFGDGTRLSIL.

The chain joins TRBV6-6 to TRBJ2-7; D may be TRBD2 (6 bases). Germline lookup yields CDR1 MNHNY and CDR2 SVGAGI (reference sequence). This CDR3 contains 15 residues. Trimming took 0 bases from V and 7 from J, leaving 16 bases between them. CDR3 nucleotide sequence: TGTGCCAGCAGTTACTCAGGGAAGGAGGCGGGGGAGCAGTACTTC. Translated: CASSYSGKEAGEQYF.

J is TRBJ2-7 and V is TRBV10-3, with TRBD1 matching over 7 bases. CDR3 length: 14 residues. Trimming at V came to 4 bases and at J to 2 bases, leaving 5 bases not matched to a gene. Per germline, CDR1 ENHRY and CDR2 SYGVKD. The CDR3 nucleotides read TGTGCCATCAGTGGCGGACAGGAACCCTACGAGCAGTACTTC. Amino acids: CAISGGQEPYEQYF.

V is TRBV6-5 and J is TRBJ1-2; the match to TRBD1 covers 8 bases. Trimming took 0 bases from V and 5 from J; bases not matched to a gene: 8. The CDR3 covers 16 residues. The germline V gene encodes CDR1 MNHEY and CDR2 SVGAGI. DNA for the CDR3: TGTGCCAGCAGTTACTCTCGGCAGGGGGCCGGATATGGCTACACCTTC. Amino acid sequence: CASSYSRQGAGYGYTF.

The genes are TRBV28 and TRBJ1-6; tentatively, D is TRBD1 (5 bases). The germline CDR1 and CDR2 sequences are MDHEN and SYDVKM. This CDR3 contains 14 residues. Trimming removed 6 bases at V and 9 bases at J, with 15 bases between. The CDR3 reads CASSPGTRGSPLHF. The CDR3 DNA follows: TGTGCCAGCAGCCCTGGGACTCGGGGTTCACCCCTCCACTTT.

The chain carries TRBV7-8 and TRBJ1-1, with D possibly being TRBD1 (5 bases). CDR3 size: 14 residues. In germline, CDR1 is SGHVS, CDR2 FQNEAQ. The V end was cut by 5 bases, the J end by 4 bases, with 14 bases between. CDR3: CASSPAEGSTEAFF. The CDR3 DNA sequence: TGTGCCAGCAGCCCCGCGGAGGGGAGCACTGAAGCTTTCTTT.

The chain recombines TRBV2 with TRBJ1-2; TRBD1 matches at 9 bases. The CDR3 runs 14 residues. Germline assignment: CDR1 SNHLY and CDR2 FYNNEI. After removal of 5 bases from V and 3 bases from J, the junction contained 4 bases not matched to a gene. CDR3 sequence: CASSQQGADYGYTF. The CDR3 DNA reads TGTGCCAGCAGTCAACAGGGGGCTGACTATGGCTACACCTTC. The variable domain in full, completed from reference TRBV2 and TRBJ1-2, reads EPEVTQTPSHQVTQMGQEVILRCVPISNHLYFYWYRQILGQKVEFLVSFYNNEISEKSEIFDDQFSVERPDGSNFTLKIRSTKLEDSAMYFCASSQQGADYGYTFGSGTRLTVV.

The sample holds a few counts of this clone. V is TRBV5-1 and J is TRBJ2-5, with 8 bases matching TRBD1. Gene TRBJ2-7 matches the end of the DNA better, so the J call may be wrong. CDR3 size: 14 residues. Germline V lookup: CDR1 SGHRS, CDR2 YFSETQ. Here the CDR3 DNA reads TGCGCCAGCAGAGAGGACAGGGTTCCCTACGAGCAGTACTTC. Translated, it gives CASREDRVPYEQYF.

The chain couples TRBV7-2 to TRBJ2-7, with D uncertain. The CDR3 consists of 14 residues. Trimming removed 5 bases at V and 3 bases at J, with 14 bases between. Germline V lookup: CDR1 SGHTA, CDR2 FQGNSA. The CDR3 DNA follows: TGTGCCAGCAGCCACGGTTTGTCGAGCTACGAGCAGTACTTC. It codes for CASSHGLSSYEQYF.

The chain is built from TRBV28 and TRBJ1-2; D call uncertain. Germline V lookup: CDR1 MDHEN, CDR2 SYDVKM. The CDR3 runs to 13 residues. V dropped 6 bases and J dropped 2 bases, with 10 bases sitting between them. This CDR3 is CASRLDGNYGYTF. CDR3 in DNA: TGTGCCAGCAGGCTCGACGGGAACTATGGCTACACCTTC.

This chain links TRBV19 with TRBJ1-5, with D possibly being TRBD1 (6 bases). Germline V gene lookup returns CDR1 LNHDA and CDR2 SQIVND (reference sequence). The CDR3 loop spans 14 amino acids. Trimming took off 1 base at V and 3 bases at J, with 7 bases between the two ends. CDR3 loop: CASSIGTDNQPQHF. DNA for the CDR3: TGTGCCAGTAGTATAGGGACAGACAATCAGCCCCAGCATTTT.

This CDR3 is CASSQDMVQAAFF. The DNA for the CDR3 is TGTGCCAGCAGCCAAGATATGGTCCAAGCTGCTTTCTTT. This chain connects TRBV14 to TRBJ1-1; no firm D call. The CDR3 runs 13 residues. Germline V gives CDR1 SGHDN, CDR2 FVKESK. Trimming pared 0 bases from V and 11 bases from J, leaving 13 bases between.

The chain carries TRBV15 and TRBJ1-1; TRBD1 might be the D (5 bases). The CDR3 is made up of 14 amino acids. V was trimmed by 1 base and J by 3 bases, leaving 9 bases between them. CDR1 and CDR2 (germline): LNHNV, YYDKDF (reference sequence). CDR3 DNA: TGTGCCACCAGCAGAGGTTCAGGGCACACTGAAGCTTTCTTT. Its translation: CATSRGSGHTEAFF.

The gene calls are TRBV7-6 and TRBJ2-7; 7 nucleotides align to TRBD1. The CDR3 runs to 18 residues. The V and J ends lost 1 base and 4 bases, in that order; junction bases with no gene match: 16. Germline V gene lookup returns CDR1 SGHVS and CDR2 FNYEAQ. The CDR3 DNA reads as TGTGCCAGCAGCTTAGGGTTTGGGGACAGCTTTTTGTCTTACGAGCAGTACTTC. Its protein is CASSLGFGDSFLSYEQYF.

This clone has only a few counts. The rearrangement uses TRBV5-6 and TRBJ1-2; 7 nucleotides line up with TRBD1. CDR1 and CDR2 (germline): SGHDT, YYEEEE. Unmatched junction bases numbered 6, after V lost 0 bases and J lost 4 bases. The CDR3 has 15 amino acids. This CDR3 is CASSLAGGQSYGYTF. The CDR3 region has the DNA TGTGCCAGCAGCTTGGCCGGGGGACAGTCCTATGGCTACACCTTC. Drawing the rest from reference TRBV5-6 and TRBJ1-2, the complete variable domain is DAGVTQSPTHLIKTRGQQVTLRCSPKSGHDTVSWYQQALGQGPQFIFQYYEEEERQRGNFPDRFSGHQFPNYSSELNVNALLLGDSALYLCASSLAGGQSYGYTFGSGTRLTVV.

This clone was observed a single time. The J gene is TRBJ1-5, the V gene TRBV19; TRBD1 matches 10 bases. This CDR3 contains 15 residues. V was clipped by 9 bases and J by 9 bases; unmatched bases: 14. CDR1 LNHDA and CDR2 SQIVND come from the germline V gene (reference sequence). The CDR3 nucleotides are TGTGCCAGCCGCAGAGGGGACAGGGGTATAGTGCCCCAGCATTTT. It codes for CASRRGDRGIVPQHF.

The chain joins TRBV7-9 to TRBJ1-5; 7 bases match TRBD1. This CDR3 is 13 amino acids long. CDR1 is SEHNR, CDR2 FQNEAQ, per germline (reference sequence). The J segment lost 11 bases and the V segment lost 5 bases, leaving 9 bases of the junction unmatched. The chain's CDR3 is CASSPQGHGSQHF. The DNA of the CDR3 is TGTGCCAGCAGCCCACAGGGGCATGGGTCCCAGCATTTT.

This chain uses TRBV6-5 with TRBJ2-2, with D possibly being TRBD2 (6 bases). This CDR3 region has 15 residues. V lost 2 bases and J 5 bases, leaving 12 bases between the germline ends. In germline, CDR1 is MNHEY, CDR2 SVGAGI. CDR3 loop: CASSYNPGTTGELFF. The DNA for the CDR3 is TGTGCCAGCAGTTACAACCCCGGGACTACCGGGGAGCTGTTTTTT.

The chain recombines TRBV5-5 with TRBJ2-2; 13 bases line up with TRBD2. The V and J ends lost 3 bases and 6 bases, in that order; junction bases with no gene match: 8. CDR1 is SGHKS, CDR2 YYEKEE, per germline (reference sequence). CDR3 length: 17 amino acids. The CDR3 loop reads CASSSGLAGVGAGELFF. CDR3 coding DNA: TGTGCCAGCAGCTCCGGACTAGCGGGAGTTGGTGCCGGGGAGCTGTTTTTT.

The chain employs TRBV10-3 and TRBJ1-6; a weak D match, TRBD1 (6 bases). CDR1 and CDR2 (germline): ENHRY, SYGVKD. V was cut by 5 bases and J by 4 bases, with 9 bases left in between. The CDR3 is 14 amino acids. CDR3 nucleotide sequence: TGTGCCATCAGTCGACAGGATTATAATTCACCCCTCCACTTT. This gives the protein CAISRQDYNSPLHF.